This T cell receptor beta chain was recovered during a study of blood T cell repertoires in COVID-19. Turning to the study itself: The United States, Italy and Spain supplied acute and convalescent COVID-19 samples. The analysed material was cDNA or gDNA that came from T cells, B-cell-depleted T cells, or PBMCs.

In the original workflow: Scientists estimated how many nucleated cells there were by amplifying reference gene primers. Assay: immunoSEQ multiplex PCR; the TCRdb copy retains only in-frame clones and omits some. V and J calls and clone size are those listed in that table; D and trimming were worked out from the DNA. The table has around 76,000 clones, more than 60% seen once; the top ten hold 25% to 30%. The V and J ends lost 5 bases and 4 bases, in that order; junction bases with no gene match: 6. Germline V gene lookup returns CDR1 SEHNR and CDR2 FQNEAQ (reference sequence). The CDR3 runs 15 residues.

The chain carries TRBV7-9 and TRBJ2-2, with 8 bases aligning to TRBD2. Sequenced sample: peripheral blood. The sequence came from an elderly woman with active or convalescent COVID-19. Here the CDR3 reads CASSLSGGGTGELFF. The CDR3 DNA sequence: TGTGCCAGCAGCCTCTCCGGGGGGGGCACCGGGGAGCTGTTTTTT.